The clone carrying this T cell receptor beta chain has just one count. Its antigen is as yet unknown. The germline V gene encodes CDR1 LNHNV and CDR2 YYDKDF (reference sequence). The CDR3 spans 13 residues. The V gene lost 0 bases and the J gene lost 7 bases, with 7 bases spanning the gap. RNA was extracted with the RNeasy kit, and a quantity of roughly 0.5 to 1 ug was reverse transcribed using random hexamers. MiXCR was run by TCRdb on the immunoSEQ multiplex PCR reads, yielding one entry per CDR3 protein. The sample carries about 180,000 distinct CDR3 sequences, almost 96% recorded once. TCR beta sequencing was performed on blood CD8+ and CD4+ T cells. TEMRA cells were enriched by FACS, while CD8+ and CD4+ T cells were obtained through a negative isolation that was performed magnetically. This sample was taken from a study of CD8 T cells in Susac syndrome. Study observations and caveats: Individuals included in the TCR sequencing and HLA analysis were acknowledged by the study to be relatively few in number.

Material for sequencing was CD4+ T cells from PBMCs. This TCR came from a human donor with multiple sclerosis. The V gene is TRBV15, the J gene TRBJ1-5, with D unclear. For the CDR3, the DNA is TGTGCCACCAGCAGAGATCCCCCCCAGCCCCAGCATTTT. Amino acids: CATSRDPPQPQHF.